This is a list of T cell receptor beta chains from one sample in a study of T cell clonotyping in hematopoietic cell transplantation. Sequencing was performed with immunoSEQ multiplex PCR; in TCRdb, only in-frame clones are kept and a portion is missing. Of 9,500 to 11,000 clones in the sample, around 90% were seen once. Sequenced material: PBMCs, taken 180 days after allogeneic stem cell transplant. All receptors come from a male patient aged 60 to 75 who had an allogeneic stem cell transplant from an unrelated donor, so the T cells may come from the graft donor. Some clones in this sample may be carry-over from other donors' samples. Both conserved end residues are part of each CDR3. The D gene is left open where the match is weak. Only some rows state a clone size, as once, few, many or a class for expanded clones.

- | TRBJ2-7 | TRBV7-2 | - | TGTGCCAGCAGCTTAGCTATGTCCCGAGTGTACTTC | CASSLAMSRVYF
TRBD2 | TRBJ2-2 | TRBV7-2 | - | TGTGCCAGCAGCCCCGGGACTATGGCCGGGGAGCTGTTTTTT | CASSPGTMAGELFF
- | TRBJ1-2 | TRBV28 | - | TGTGCCAGCAGATCCCTCGGCCGCCCGGACACGCCTTATGGCTACACCTTC | CASRSLGRPDTPYGYTF
- | TRBJ1-5 | TRBV7-2 | - | TGTGCCAGCAGCCAAGGGTCACTATCCAATCAGCCCCAGCATTTT | CASSQGSLSNQPQHF
- | TRBJ1-2 | TRBV21-1 | - | TGTGCCAGCAGCAAAGCGCTTTTTCGAGGGGGGTATGGCTACACCTTC | CASSKALFRGGYGYTF
- | TRBJ2-2 | TRBV9 | - | TGTGCCAGCAGCCCTGTCTACGCGGGCGGGGAGCTGTTTTTT | CASSPVYAGGELFF
TRBD1 | TRBJ2-7 | TRBV29-1 | - | TGCAGCGGCTGGACAGGGGGCGAGCAGTACTTC | CSGWTGGEQYF
- | TRBJ1-2 | TRBV9 | - | TGTGCCAGCAGACAGGGAGAGTACTATGGCTACACCTTC | CASRQGEYYGYTF
- | TRBJ2-6 | TRBV13 | - | TGTGCCAGCAGTTTACCTGGGGCCAACGTCCTGACTTTC | CASSLPGANVLTF
- | TRBJ2-5 | TRBV10-3 | - | TGTGCCATCAGTGAGAGGGGACTTATGGGGGCCAGGGGGGAGACCCAGTACTTC | CAISERGLMGARGETQYF
TRBD1 | TRBJ1-2 | TRBV19 | - | TGTGCCAGTAGTTTGACCCCACAGGGGAACTATGGCTACACCTTC | CASSLTPQGNYGYTF
TRBD2 | TRBJ2-7 | TRBV2 | - | TGTGCCAGCAGTGACCAGCCTTTAGCGGGGGGACCCCATTACGAGCAGTACTTC | CASSDQPLAGGPHYEQYF
- | TRBJ2-7 | TRBV6-6 | few | TGTGCCAGCAGCCGGACGGCGCCCTACGAGCAGTACTTC | CASSRTAPYEQYF
TRBD2 | TRBJ2-1 | TRBV15 | - | TGTGCCACCAGCTTGGGAGGGGTCAATGAGCAGTTCTTC | CATSLGGVNEQFF
- | TRBJ2-1 | TRBV7-9 | - | TGTGCCAGCAGTGGACAGCACAATGAGCAGTTCTTC | CASSGQHNEQFF
- | TRBJ2-7 | TRBV2 | once | TGTGCCAGCAGATACTCGGTAGAGCAGTACTTC | CASRYSVEQYF
- | TRBJ1-1 | TRBV19 | - | TGTGCCAGTAGTATCCAGGGCGGGCAAGACACTGAAGCTTTCTTT | CASSIQGGQDTEAFF
- | TRBJ2-7 | TRBV11-2 | - | TGTGCCAGCAGCTTACAGGGGATTAGCTCCTACGAGCAGTACTTC | CASSLQGISSYEQYF
- | TRBJ2-7 | TRBV19 | - | TGTGCCAGTAGTATTTGCCCCTGCGGGTACTTC | CASSICPCGYF
- | TRBJ1-2 | TRBV19 | - | TGTGCCAGTACCATTCATGGTGGGCAGGGTAGTGGCTACACCTTC | CASTIHGGQGSGYTF
- | TRBJ1-1 | TRBV19 | - | TGTGCCAGTAGTTGGATGAACACTGAAGCTTTCTTT | CASSWMNTEAFF
- | TRBJ2-7 | TRBV6-1 | - | TGTGCCAGCACCGAAAACAGGTACAGCTCCTACGAGCAGTACTTC | CASTENRYSSYEQYF
- | TRBJ2-3 | TRBV6-6 | - | TGTGCCAGCAGTCTGACAGGGCGGGGAGATACGCAGTATTTT | CASSLTGRGDTQYF
- | TRBJ2-7 | TRBV19 | - | TGTGCCAGTAGTATCTCAGGGGCCAACTACGAGCAGTACTTC | CASSISGANYEQYF